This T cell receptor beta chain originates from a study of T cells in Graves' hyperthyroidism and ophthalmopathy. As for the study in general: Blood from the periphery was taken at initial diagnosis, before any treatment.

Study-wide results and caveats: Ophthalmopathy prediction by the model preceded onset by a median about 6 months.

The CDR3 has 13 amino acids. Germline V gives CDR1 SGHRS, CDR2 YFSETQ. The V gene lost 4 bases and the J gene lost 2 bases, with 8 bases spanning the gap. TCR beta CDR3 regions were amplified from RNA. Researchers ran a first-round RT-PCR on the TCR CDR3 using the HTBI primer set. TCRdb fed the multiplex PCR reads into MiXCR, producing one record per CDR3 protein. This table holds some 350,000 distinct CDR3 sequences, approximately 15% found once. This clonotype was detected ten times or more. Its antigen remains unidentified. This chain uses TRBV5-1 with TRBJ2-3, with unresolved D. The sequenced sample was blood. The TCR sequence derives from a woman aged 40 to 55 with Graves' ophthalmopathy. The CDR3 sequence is CASSDSLTDTQYF. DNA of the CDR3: TGCGCCAGCAGCGACTCTCTCACAGATACGCAGTATTTT.